This T cell receptor (beta chain) came from a study of long-term antiretroviral therapy in people with HIV. Study-level points and caveats: Controls exceeded HIV repertoires in CDR3 length range. Unavailable data included ART adherence, viral resistance and therapy changes (switches in treatment).

Survey-level resolution applied to immunoSEQ assay v3.0. TCRdb keeps only in-frame clones here, not all; method: immunoSEQ multiplex PCR. The data hold under 45,000 clones, with roughly 90% observed a single time. On this clone itself: Its antigen is not identified.

Germline CDR1 reads SNHLY; CDR2 reads FYNNEI. The CDR3 covers 14 residues. V lost 6 bases and J lost 2, with 11 bases in between. This TCR was sampled from a woman aged 50 to 65 with HIV. The gene calls are TRBV2 and TRBJ1-5, with D possibly being TRBD1 (5 bases). The sample here was unsorted PBMCs, taken 1.2 years after starting antiretroviral therapy. The DNA of the CDR3 is TGTGCCAGCAGGGACAATCCGGGCAATCAGCCCCAGCATTTT. This gives the protein CASRDNPGNQPQHF.